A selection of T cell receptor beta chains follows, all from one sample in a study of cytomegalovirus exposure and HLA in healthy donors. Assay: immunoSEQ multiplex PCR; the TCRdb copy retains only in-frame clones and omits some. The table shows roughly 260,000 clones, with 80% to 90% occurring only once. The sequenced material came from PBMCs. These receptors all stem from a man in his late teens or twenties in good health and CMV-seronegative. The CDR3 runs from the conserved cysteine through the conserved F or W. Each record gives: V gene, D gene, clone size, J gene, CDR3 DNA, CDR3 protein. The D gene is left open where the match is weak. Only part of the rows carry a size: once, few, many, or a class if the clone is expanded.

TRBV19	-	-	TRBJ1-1	TGTGCCAGTATCAGGACACCCCAAACTGAAGCTTTCTTT	CASIRTPQTEAFF
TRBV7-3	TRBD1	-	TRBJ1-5	TGTGCCAGCAGCTTAGGGACAGGGGTCCAGCCCCAGCATTTT	CASSLGTGVQPQHF
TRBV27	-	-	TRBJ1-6	TGTGCCAGCAGTTCCCCGGGGGGTAATTCACCCCTCCACTTT	CASSSPGGNSPLHF
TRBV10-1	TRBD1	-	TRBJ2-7	TGCGCCAGCAGTGAGCAAACAGGGGGCTTCTACGAGCAGTACTTC	CASSEQTGGFYEQYF
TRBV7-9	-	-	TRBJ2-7	TGTGCCAGCAGCTTCCTCAGGGCCCCCGGACCCCGCACCTACGAGCAGTACTTC	CASSFLRAPGPRTYEQYF
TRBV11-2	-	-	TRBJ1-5	TGTGCCAGCAGCTTAGTCGGGGGGCCCCAGCATTTT	CASSLVGGPQHF
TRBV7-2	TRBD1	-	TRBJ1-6	TGTGCCAGCAGCCCCTCAGGGGGGTGGAGTAATTCACCCCTCCACTTT	CASSPSGGWSNSPLHF
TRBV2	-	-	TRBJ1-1	TGTGCCAGCAGTTTACAGGGATCTGAAGCTTTCTTT	CASSLQGSEAFF
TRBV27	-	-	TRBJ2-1	TGTGCCAGCCAGGACAGCTACAATGAGCAGTTCTTC	CASQDSYNEQFF
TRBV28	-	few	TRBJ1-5	TGTGCCAGCAGTTTATCGCTTTTCGGGGGTTTGGGCAATCAGCCCCAGCATTTT	CASSLSLFGGLGNQPQHF
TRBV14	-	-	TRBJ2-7	TGTGCCAGCAGCCAGTCAGGGGCACTTCAGTACTTC	CASSQSGALQYF